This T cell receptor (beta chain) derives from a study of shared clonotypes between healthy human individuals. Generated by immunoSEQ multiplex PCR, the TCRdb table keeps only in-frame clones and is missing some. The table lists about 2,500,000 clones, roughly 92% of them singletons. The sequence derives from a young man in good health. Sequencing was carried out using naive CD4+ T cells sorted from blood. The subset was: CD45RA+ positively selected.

Here the CDR3 reads CASGRTASGNTIYF. For the CDR3, the DNA is TGTGCCAGCGGGAGGACAGCCTCTGGAAACACCATATATTTT. This rearrangement joins TRBV2 to TRBJ1-3; D is possibly TRBD1 (6 bases). The CDR3 has 14 residues. The V gene lost 8 bases and the J gene lost 0 bases, with 11 bases spanning the gap. Germline-derived CDR1 and CDR2 are SNHLY and FYNNEI.